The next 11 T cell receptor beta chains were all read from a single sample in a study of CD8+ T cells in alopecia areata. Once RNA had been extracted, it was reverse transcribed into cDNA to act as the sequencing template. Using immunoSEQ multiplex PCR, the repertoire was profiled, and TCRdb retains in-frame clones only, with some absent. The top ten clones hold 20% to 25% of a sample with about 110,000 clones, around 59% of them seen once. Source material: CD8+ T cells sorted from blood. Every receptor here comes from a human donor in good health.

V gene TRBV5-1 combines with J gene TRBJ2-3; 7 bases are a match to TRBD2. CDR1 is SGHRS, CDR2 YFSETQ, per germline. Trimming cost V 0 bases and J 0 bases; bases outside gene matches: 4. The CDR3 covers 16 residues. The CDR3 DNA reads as TGCGCCAGCAGCTTGGAGGATAGCGGGAGCACAGATACGCAGTATTTT. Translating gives CASSLEDSGSTDTQYF.

This CDR3 reads CAWSPGGEQYF. CDR3 sequence (DNA): TGTGCCTGGAGTCCCGGGGGCGAGCAGTACTTC. The chain employs TRBV30 and TRBJ2-7, with a possible D match to TRBD2 (6 bases). The CDR3 loop spans 11 amino acids. The V gene lost 2 bases and the J gene lost 6 bases, with 8 bases spanning the gap. CDR1 is GTSNPN and CDR2 is SVGIG in the germline V gene (reference sequence).

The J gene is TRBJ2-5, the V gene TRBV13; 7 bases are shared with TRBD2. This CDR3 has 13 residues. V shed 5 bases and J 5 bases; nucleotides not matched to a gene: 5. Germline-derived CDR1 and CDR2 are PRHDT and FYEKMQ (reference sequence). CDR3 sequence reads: CASSVSGVETQYF. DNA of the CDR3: TGTGCCAGCAGCGTGAGCGGGGTTGAGACCCAGTACTTC.

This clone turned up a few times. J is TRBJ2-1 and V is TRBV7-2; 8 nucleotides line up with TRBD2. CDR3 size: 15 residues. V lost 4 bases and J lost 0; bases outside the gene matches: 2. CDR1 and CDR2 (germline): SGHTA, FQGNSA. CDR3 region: CASSWAGGSYNEQFF. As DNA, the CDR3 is TGTGCCAGCAGCTGGGCGGGGGGCTCCTACAATGAGCAGTTCTTC.

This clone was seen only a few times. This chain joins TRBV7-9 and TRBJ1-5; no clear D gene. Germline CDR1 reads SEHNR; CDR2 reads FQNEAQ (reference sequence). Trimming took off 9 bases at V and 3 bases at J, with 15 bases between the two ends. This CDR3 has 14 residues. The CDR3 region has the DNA TGTGCCAGTCTGACGGAGGGAAACAATCAGCCCCAGCATTTT. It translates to CASLTEGNNQPQHF.

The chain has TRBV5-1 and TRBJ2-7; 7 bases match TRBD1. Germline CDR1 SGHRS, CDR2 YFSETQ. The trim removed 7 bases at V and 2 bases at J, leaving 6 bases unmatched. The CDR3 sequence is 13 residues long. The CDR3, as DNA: TGCGCCAGCGGACACACAGGGGCCTACGAGCAGTACTTC. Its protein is CASGHTGAYEQYF.

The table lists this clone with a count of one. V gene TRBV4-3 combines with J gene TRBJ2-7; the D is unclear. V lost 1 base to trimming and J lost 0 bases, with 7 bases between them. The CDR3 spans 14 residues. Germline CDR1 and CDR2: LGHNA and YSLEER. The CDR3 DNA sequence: TGCGCCAGCAGCCAAGTGGAGAGCTCCTACGAGCAGTACTTC. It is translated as CASSQVESSYEQYF.

Written as DNA, the CDR3 is TGTGCCAGTGGGTCCCCCCGGAACACCGGGGAGCTGTTTTTT. Protein sequence: CASGSPRNTGELFF. The chain employs TRBV13 and TRBJ2-2; no reliable D call. Trimming cost V 9 bases and J 1 base, with 12 bases left between them. CDR1 is PRHDT, CDR2 FYEKMQ, per germline (reference sequence). The CDR3 runs to 14 residues. Complete variable domain (other parts from reference TRBV13 and TRBJ2-2): AAGVIQSPRHLIKEKRETATLKCYPIPRHDTVYWYQQGPGQDPQFLISFYEKMQSDKGSIPDRFSAQQFSDYHSELNMSSLELGDSALYFCASGSPRNTGELFFGEGSRLTVL.

The CDR3 spells CALRDTGNTIYF. The DNA of the CDR3 is TGTGCCCTCCGGGACACTGGAAACACCATATATTTT. This sequence joins TRBV30 and TRBJ1-3, with D possibly matching TRBD1 (6 bases). Germline CDR1 GTSNPN, CDR2 SVGIG (reference sequence). V was cut by 8 bases and J by 2 bases, with 10 bases left in between. The CDR3 length is 12 residues.

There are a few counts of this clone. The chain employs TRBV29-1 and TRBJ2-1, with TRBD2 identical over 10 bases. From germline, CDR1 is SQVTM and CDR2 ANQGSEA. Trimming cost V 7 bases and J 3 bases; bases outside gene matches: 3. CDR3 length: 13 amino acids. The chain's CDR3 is CSARTSGYNEQFF. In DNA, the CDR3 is TGCAGCGCGCGGACTAGCGGCTACAATGAGCAGTTCTTC.

CDR3 bases: TGTGCCACTACAGGGGGCACAGATACGCAGTATTTT. Amino acids: CATTGGTDTQYF. J is TRBJ2-3 and V is TRBV7-6; 7 nucleotides match TRBD1. Germline V CDR1 and CDR2: SGHVS, FNYEAQ. V shed 10 bases and J 1 base; nucleotides not matched to a gene: 2. The CDR3 has 12 residues. Using reference TRBV7-6 and TRBJ2-3 for the parts outside the CDR3, the full variable domain is GAGVSQSPRYKVTKRGQDVALRCDPISGHVSLYWYRQALGQGPEFLTYFNYEAQQDKSGLPNDRFSAERPEGSISTLTIQRTEQRDSAMYRCATTGGTDTQYFGPGTRLTVL.